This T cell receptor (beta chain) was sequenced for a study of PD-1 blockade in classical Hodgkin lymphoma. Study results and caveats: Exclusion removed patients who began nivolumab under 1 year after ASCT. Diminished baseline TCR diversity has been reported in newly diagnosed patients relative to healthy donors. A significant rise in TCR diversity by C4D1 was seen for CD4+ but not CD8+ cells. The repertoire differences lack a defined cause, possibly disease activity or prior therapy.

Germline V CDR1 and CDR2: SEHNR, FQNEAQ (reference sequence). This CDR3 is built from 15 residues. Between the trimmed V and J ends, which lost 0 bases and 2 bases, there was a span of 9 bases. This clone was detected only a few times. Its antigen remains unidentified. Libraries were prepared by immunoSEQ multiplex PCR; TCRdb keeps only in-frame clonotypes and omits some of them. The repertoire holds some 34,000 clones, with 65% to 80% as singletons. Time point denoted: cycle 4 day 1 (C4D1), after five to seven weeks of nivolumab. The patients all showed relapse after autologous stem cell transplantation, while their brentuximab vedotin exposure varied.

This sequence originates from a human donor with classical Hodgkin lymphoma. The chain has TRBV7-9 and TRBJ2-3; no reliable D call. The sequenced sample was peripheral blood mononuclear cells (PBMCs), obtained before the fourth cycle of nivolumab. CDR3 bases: TGTGCCAGCAGCTTAGCTTCCGCTACCACAGATACGCAGTATTTT. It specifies CASSLASATTDTQYF.